A single sample is the source of the 28 T cell receptor beta chains below, sequenced in a study of T cells in women clearing cervical HPV infection. Sequencing used immunoSEQ multiplex PCR; TCRdb keeps in-frame clones, though not all of them. This sample's table has tens of thousands of clones. Input material: blood buffy coat. The receptors were gathered from a woman between 18 and 75 years old with a cervical HPV16 infection that either progressed to CIN3+ or cleared (not recorded which).

This chain's CDR3 is CASSLAGYSHVLGYTF. CDR3 DNA (partial): TGTGCCAGCTCGTTGGCAGGGTATTCGCACGTGTTAGGC. This chain uses TRBV12-3 or TRBV12-4 with TRBJ1-2, with a possible D match to TRBD1 (5 bases). The read ends 3 residues shy of where the CDR3 ends; the end is completed using the germline J gene. CDR3 length: 16 residues.

For this clone: From the germline J gene comes the end of the CDR3, since the read stops 3 residues before it. The rearrangement links TRBV7-2 to TRBJ1-6; 9 nucleotides align to TRBD1. The length of the CDR3 is 14 residues. After removal of 5 bases from V and 10 bases from J, the junction contained 6 bases not matched to a gene. The V gene's germline CDR1 is SGHTA and CDR2 FQGNSA. CDR3 DNA (partial): TGTGCCAGCAGCCTACAGGGGGCTTGGTCACCC. This sequence encodes CASSLQGAWSP. The full CDR3 sequence reads CASSLQGAWSPLHF. Using reference TRBV7-2 and TRBJ1-6 for the parts outside the CDR3, the full variable domain is GAGVSQSPSNKVTEKGKDVELRCDPISGHTALYWYRQSLGQGLEFLIYFQGNSAPDKSGLPSDRFSAERTGGSVSTLTIQRTQQEDSAVYLCASSLQGAWSPLHFGNGTRLTVT.

Details on this clone: Sequencing ends 3 residues short of the CDR3 end; the germline J gene provides the rest. The chain recombines TRBV2 with TRBJ2-7; D perhaps matches TRBD1 (5 bases). The CDR3 runs to 14 residues. Germline CDR1 reads SNHLY; CDR2 reads FYNNEI. V was cut by 8 bases and J by 5 bases, with 19 bases left in between. The DNA read from the CDR3 is TGTGCCAGCGCTAGTTTCAGGGTAGGCGACGAG. Translated, it gives CASASFRVGDE. The whole CDR3 reads CASASFRVGDEQYF. Full variable domain (missing parts from reference TRBV2 and TRBJ2-7): EPEVTQTPSHQVTQMGQEVILRCVPISNHLYFYWYRQILGQKVEFLVSFYNNEISEKSEIFDDQFSVERPDGSNFTLKIRSTKLEDSAMYFCASASFRVGDEQYFGPGTRLTVT.

As regards this clone: With the read ending 3 residues before the CDR3 end, the germline J gene is used to fill in that end. The chain carries TRBV20-1 and TRBJ1-5; D might be TRBD1 (5 bases). The CDR3 contains 13 residues. Between the trimmed V and J ends, which lost 6 bases and 6 bases, there was a span of 15 bases. The germline V gene encodes CDR1 DFQATT and CDR2 SNEGSKA (reference sequence). The sequenced part of the CDR3 DNA is TGCAGTGCGAAAGGAGGGGTGAGTCAGCCC. The encoded protein is CSAKGGVSQP. The full CDR3 reads CSAKGGVSQPQHF.

The covered CDR3 bases are TGTGCCAGCAGTGGGACTAGCGGGGGGAAAGAGACG. Protein: CASSGTSGGKET. The whole CDR3 sequence is CASSGTSGGKETQYF. This chain uses TRBV6-1 with TRBJ2-3; 14 bases match TRBD2. The read stops 3 residues short of the end of the CDR3; the missing end is completed from the germline J gene. CDR3 length: 15 residues. Germline CDR1 is MNHNS and CDR2 is SASEGT.

Regarding this clone: The read terminates 3 residues before the CDR3 end, so the remaining end is supplied by the germline J gene. The V gene is TRBV23-1, the J gene TRBJ2-1; TRBD1 aligns across 7 bases. TRBV23-1 is placed among ORFs of uncertain function. This CDR3 spans 14 amino acids. V lost 6 bases, J lost 2 bases, and 4 bases stayed unmatched. The covered CDR3 bases are TGCGCCAGCAGAGAGGGACAGACCTACAATGAG. Encoded protein: CASREGQTYNE. The full CDR3 protein reads CASREGQTYNEQFF.

On this clone itself: The read ends 3 residues early relative to the CDR3; the germline J gene fills the gap. The same CDR3 can be traced to other DNA sequences in this sample. This chain links TRBV4-1 with TRBJ1-4, with TRBD1 matching over 7 bases. Per the germline V gene, CDR1 is MGHRA and CDR2 is YSYEKL. The ends lost 1 base at V and 8 bases at J; junction bases unmatched: 4. The CDR3 is 14 amino acids. The CDR3 bases that were read are TGCGCCAGCAGCCAAGGACAGGGTGGGGAAAAA. Translation: CASSQGQGGEK. The entire CDR3 is CASSQGQGGEKLFF.

Notes on this clone: Read sequence stops 3 residues before the CDR3 end, and the germline J gene provides the missing end. The chain links TRBV20-1 to TRBJ2-7; 7 nucleotides match TRBD1. Germline CDR1 and CDR2: DFQATT and SNEGSKA (reference sequence). This CDR3 comprises 14 residues. Losses at the gene ends were 5 bases for V and 2 bases for J; bases not matched to a gene: 9. The DNA read from the CDR3 is TGCAGTGCTGAAGACAGGGCCCACACCTACGAG. Residues: CSAEDRAHTYE. The CDR3 in full is CSAEDRAHTYEQYF.

Turning to this clone: The CDR3 end is not reached by the read, which stops 3 residues before it; the germline J gene fills it in. This sequence joins TRBV5-1 and TRBJ2-1, with D perhaps matching TRBD1 (6 bases). V lost 6 bases and J lost 9, with 16 bases in between. The CDR3 length is 13 residues. Germline-derived CDR1 and CDR2 are SGHRS and YFSETQ. CDR3 DNA (partial): TGCGCCAGCAACGCCAGGGGATATACTGAG. Encoded protein: CASNARGYTE. The complete CDR3 protein is CASNARGYTEQFF.

Note on this clone: Coverage ceases 3 residues before the CDR3 finishes, and the germline J gene fills in the end. J is TRBJ2-1 and V is TRBV12-3 or TRBV12-4; D may be TRBD2 (5 bases). V lost 3 bases to trimming and J lost 2 bases, with 11 bases between them. The CDR3 is 15 amino acids. CDR3 protein: CASSFGAGPYNEQFF. The covered CDR3 bases are TGTGCCAGCAGTTTTGGCGCGGGCCCCTACAATGAG.

Points on this clone: The read halts 3 residues ahead of the CDR3 end, with the missing end drawn from the germline J gene. The V gene is TRBV7-6, the J gene TRBJ2-7; a weak D match, TRBD1 (5 bases). The ends were cut back, 5 bases at V and 2 bases at J, with 16 bases in the middle. The CDR3 sequence is 15 residues long. Per germline, CDR1 SGHVS and CDR2 FNYEAQ. CDR3 residues: CASSPRGGGPYEQYF. The covered CDR3 bases are TGTGCCAGCAGCCCAAGGGGCGGCGGACCCTACGAG.

Note on this clone: Read data end 3 residues before the CDR3 end; the end is taken from the germline J gene. The chain recombines TRBV7-9 with TRBJ1-1; D gene ambiguous. The CDR3 has 14 residues. Germline CDR1 reads SEHNR; CDR2 reads FQNEAQ (reference sequence). The covered CDR3 bases are TGTGCCAGCAGCGCCCTACTAGCCGGGGAGACA. Protein: CASSALLAGET. The CDR3 in its entirety is CASSALLAGETAFF. Looking up the rest from reference TRBV7-9 and TRBJ1-1 gives the full variable domain: DTGVSQNPRHKITKRGQNVTFRCDPISEHNRLYWYRQTLGQGPEFLTYFQNEAQLEKSRLLSDRFSAERPKGSFSTLEIQRTEQGDSAMYLCASSALLAGETAFFGQGTRLTVV.

Concerning this clone: Sequencing ends 3 residues short of the CDR3 end; the germline J gene provides the rest. The chain recombines TRBV24-1 with TRBJ2-3; 10 nucleotides align to TRBD1. The ends lost 3 bases at V and 3 bases at J; junction bases unmatched: 5. CDR3 size: 16 residues. CDR1 and CDR2 (germline): KGHDR, SFDVKD. The part of the CDR3 DNA that was read is TGTGCCACCAGTGATCCGACAGGGGGCATAACAGATACG. Translated, it gives CATSDPTGGITDT. The complete CDR3 protein is CATSDPTGGITDTQYF.

Regarding this clone: The read gets to within 3 residues of the CDR3 end, and the germline J gene fills in the rest. The chain links TRBV7-9 to TRBJ2-3, with 7 nucleotides matching TRBD2. Germline CDR1 is SEHNR and CDR2 is FQNEAQ (reference sequence). With V trimmed by 0 bases and J by 3 bases, 3 bases remained unmatched. The CDR3 spans 15 residues. Here the CDR3 reads CASSLAGGRTDTQYF. Incomplete CDR3 DNA: TGTGCCAGCAGCTTAGCCGGCGGGAGAACAGATACG.

CDR3 DNA, as far as it was read: TGTGCCAGCAGTTGGGGGGGCCATCAGCCC. Translating it yields CASSWGGHQP. The whole CDR3 sequence is CASSWGGHQPQHF. The J gene is TRBJ1-5, the V gene TRBV7-2, with D maybe TRBD1 (6 bases). The read falls 3 residues short of the CDR3 end, and the missing part is taken from the germline J gene. Germline CDR1 SGHTA, CDR2 FQGNSA. Trimming stripped 6 bases from V and 5 bases from J, with 11 bases between. The CDR3 has 13 amino acids.

The CDR3 sequence: CASSQAGAGDSYNEQFF. The covered CDR3 bases are TGTGCCAGCAGCCAGGCAGGGGCGGGAGACTCCTACAATGAG. The V call is TRBV14, the J call TRBJ2-1, with D maybe TRBD2 (7 bases). Sequencing ends 3 residues short of the CDR3 end; the germline J gene provides the rest. Germline assignment: CDR1 SGHDN and CDR2 FVKESK. The length of the CDR3 is 17 residues. The germline V and J ends were trimmed by 3 bases and 0 bases, with 15 bases remaining between them. The full variable domain, with the rest looked up from reference TRBV14 and TRBJ2-1, is EAGVTQFPSHSVIEKGQTVTLRCDPISGHDNLYWYRRVMGKEIKFLLHFVKESKQDESGMPNNRFLAERTGGTYSTLKVQPAELEDSGVYFCASSQAGAGDSYNEQFFGPGTRLTVL.

Comments on this clone: The sequence runs out 3 residues before the end of the CDR3; the remainder is reconstructed from the germline J gene. The rearrangement links TRBV6-2 or TRBV6-3 to TRBJ2-2; no clear D gene. Germline V gene data show CDR1 as MNHEY and CDR2 as SVGEGT. The V end was cut by 7 bases, the J end by 2 bases, with 17 bases between. The CDR3 totals 16 residues. The part of the CDR3 DNA that was read is TGTGCCAGCACCGAACCCAAGGCCCGTAACACCGGGGAG. This sequence encodes CASTEPKARNTGE. The whole CDR3 region reads CASTEPKARNTGELFF.

Remarks on this clone: The sequenced fragment ends 3 residues before the CDR3 boundary, so the rest is inferred from the germline J gene. The rearrangement joins TRBV5-1 to TRBJ2-5; TRBD2 matches at 10 bases. The germline V gene has CDR1 SGHRS and CDR2 YFSETQ. The CDR3 is made up of 15 amino acids. With 2 bases clipped from V and 0 bases from J, the junction kept 1 base outside the gene matches. CDR3 loop: CASSFSGGDQETQYF. Incomplete CDR3 DNA: TGCGCCAGCAGCTTCAGCGGGGGGGACCAAGAGACC.

A word on this clone: The sequenced fragment ends 3 residues before the CDR3 boundary, so the rest is inferred from the germline J gene. The chain recombines TRBV12-3 or TRBV12-4 with TRBJ2-7, with unresolved D. The CDR3 is 13 residues long. V was cut by 3 bases and J by 4 bases, with 10 bases left in between. The CDR3 protein is CASSFHIAYEQYF. The covered CDR3 bases are TGTGCCAGCAGTTTTCACATCGCTTACGAG.

To note about this clone: From the germline J gene comes the end of the CDR3, since the read stops 3 residues before it. Distinct nucleotide sequences in the sample also encode this CDR3. The chain is built from TRBV2 and TRBJ1-3; D might be TRBD1 (5 bases). From germline, CDR1 is SNHLY and CDR2 FYNNEI. The CDR3 runs 15 residues. V was cut by 5 bases and J by 0 bases, with 11 bases left in between. The part of the CDR3 DNA that was read is TGTGCCAGCAGTCCTAGGACAAACTCTGGAAACACC. Encoded protein: CASSPRTNSGNT. The whole CDR3 protein reads CASSPRTNSGNTIYF.

Incomplete CDR3 DNA: TGCAGTGTCGCTGACAGGACCGCCTACGAG. Its protein product is CSVADRTAYE. Given in full, the CDR3 is CSVADRTAYEQYF. The chain recombines TRBV20-1 with TRBJ2-7, with D perhaps TRBD1 (6 bases). The sequenced fragment ends 3 residues before the CDR3 boundary, so the rest is inferred from the germline J gene. The ends were cut back, 7 bases at V and 2 bases at J, with 15 bases in the middle. Germline assignment: CDR1 DFQATT and CDR2 SNEGSKA (reference sequence). CDR3 size: 13 residues.

For this clone: The read falls 3 residues short of the CDR3 end, and the missing part is taken from the germline J gene. This chain links TRBV19 with TRBJ1-6; TRBD1 agrees at 7 bases. Germline assignment: CDR1 LNHDA and CDR2 SQIVND (reference sequence). The V segment lost 5 bases and the J segment 10 bases; nucleotides outside the gene matches: 5. The CDR3 has 13 residues. The covered CDR3 bases are TGTGCCAGTAGTGGCACAGGGGCCTCACCC. As protein: CASSGTGASP. The full CDR3 sequence reads CASSGTGASPLHF.

As to this clone: The read ends 3 residues before the CDR3 terminus; that terminus is restored from the germline J gene. The chain couples TRBV30 to TRBJ2-1; tentative D call: TRBD2 (5 bases). CDR3 length: 12 residues. V gave up 2 bases and J gave up 8 bases, with 10 bases separating them. CDR1 and CDR2 from the germline V gene are GTSNPN and SVGIG (reference sequence). CDR3 protein: CAWSRGSDEQFF. The CDR3 bases that were read are TGTGCCTGGAGTCGAGGGTCCGATGAG.

Regarding this clone: The read comes to an end 3 residues before the CDR3 does, leaving the germline J gene to fill in the end. V and J are TRBV30 and TRBJ2-5; D uncertain. V lost 0 bases, J lost 4 bases, and 9 bases lay in between. CDR3 length: 13 amino acids. CDR1 is GTSNPN, CDR2 SVGIG, per germline (reference sequence). The part of the CDR3 DNA that was read is TGTGCCTGGAGTGTATATAGTGGAGAGACC. This gives the protein CAWSVYSGET. The whole CDR3 protein reads CAWSVYSGETQYF. Full variable domain (rest looked up from reference TRBV30 and TRBJ2-5): SQTIHQWPATLVQPVGSPLSLECTVEGTSNPNLYWYRQAAGRGLQLLFYSVGIGQISSEVPQNLSASRPQDRQFILSSKKLLLSDSGFYLCAWSVYSGETQYFGPGTRLLVL.

Concerning this clone: The read terminates 3 residues ahead of where the CDR3 ends, so the germline J gene completes it. V gene TRBV19 combines with J gene TRBJ2-3; 12 positions match TRBD2. The germline V gene has CDR1 LNHDA and CDR2 SQIVND (reference sequence). Trimming removed 4 bases from V and 4 bases from J; junction bases left unmatched: 6. There are 16 residues in the CDR3. CDR3 sequence: CASSTLAGGPSDTQYF. The CDR3 DNA, read in part, is TGTGCCAGTAGTACCCTAGCGGGAGGGCCTTCAGATACG.

As regards this clone: The CDR3 extends 3 residues past the end of the read, so its final part is completed from the germline J gene. The V gene is TRBV19, the J gene TRBJ1-5, with D possibly matching TRBD1 (5 bases). Germline CDR1 is LNHDA and CDR2 is SQIVND (reference sequence). V dropped 5 bases and J dropped 7 bases, with 24 bases sitting between them. The CDR3 spans 17 residues. The CDR3 spells CASSLRAGGRGGQPQHF. The CDR3 bases that were read are TGTGCCAGTAGTCTTAGAGCGGGGGGGAGGGGCGGACAGCCC.

A word on this clone: The CDR3 end is not reached by the read, which stops 3 residues before it; the germline J gene fills it in. The V call is TRBV20-1, the J call TRBJ2-3; 9 nucleotides line up with TRBD2. Germline CDR1 reads DFQATT; CDR2 reads SNEGSKA (reference sequence). The CDR3 totals 16 residues. The DNA read from the CDR3 is TGCAGTGCTAGAACTAGCGGGCCCATAATACAAGAGACG. Its protein product is CSARTSGPIIQET. The full-length CDR3 reads as CSARTSGPIIQETQYF.

Remarks on this clone: The read halts 3 residues ahead of the CDR3 end, with the missing end drawn from the germline J gene. The rearrangement uses TRBV10-3 and TRBJ2-1; 9 bases are a match to TRBD2. J lost 0 bases, V lost 6 bases, and 3 bases had no gene match. This CDR3 spans 15 amino acids. Germline CDR1 and CDR2: ENHRY and SYGVKD. Incomplete CDR3 DNA: TGTGCCATCAGGGGTAGCGGGAGCTCCTACAATGAG. It yields the protein CAIRGSGSSYNE. The complete CDR3 sequence is CAIRGSGSSYNEQFF.